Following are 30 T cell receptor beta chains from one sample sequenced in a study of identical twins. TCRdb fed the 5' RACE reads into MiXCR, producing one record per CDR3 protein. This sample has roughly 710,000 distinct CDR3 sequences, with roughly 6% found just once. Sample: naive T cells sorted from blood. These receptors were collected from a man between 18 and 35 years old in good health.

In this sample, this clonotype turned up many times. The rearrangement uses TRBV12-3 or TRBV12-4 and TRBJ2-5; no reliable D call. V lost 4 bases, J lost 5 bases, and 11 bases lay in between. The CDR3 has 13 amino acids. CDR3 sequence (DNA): TGTGCCAGCAGTTCTTATGCCCGGGAGACCCAGTACTTC. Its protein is CASSSYARETQYF.

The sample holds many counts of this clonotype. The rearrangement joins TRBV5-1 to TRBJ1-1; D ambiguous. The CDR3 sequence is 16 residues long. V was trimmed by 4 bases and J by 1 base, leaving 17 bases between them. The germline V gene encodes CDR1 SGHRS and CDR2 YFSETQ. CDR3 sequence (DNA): TGCGCCAGCAGCCCAACGGGGAGGGCCCAGAACACTGAAGCTTTCTTT. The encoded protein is CASSPTGRAQNTEAFF.

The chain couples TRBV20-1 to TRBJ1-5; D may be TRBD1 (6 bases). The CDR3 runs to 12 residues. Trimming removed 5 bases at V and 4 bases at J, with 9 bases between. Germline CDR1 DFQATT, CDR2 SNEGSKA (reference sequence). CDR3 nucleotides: TGCAGTGCTGCACAGGGAAATCAGCCCCAGCATTTT. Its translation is CSAAQGNQPQHF.

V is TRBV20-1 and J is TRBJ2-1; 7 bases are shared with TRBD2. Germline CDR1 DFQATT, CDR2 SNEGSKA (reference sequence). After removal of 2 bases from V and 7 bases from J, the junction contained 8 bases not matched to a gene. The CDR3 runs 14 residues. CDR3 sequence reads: CSARRAGDWNEQFF. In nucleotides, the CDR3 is TGCAGTGCTAGACGCGCGGGAGACTGGAATGAGCAGTTCTTC.

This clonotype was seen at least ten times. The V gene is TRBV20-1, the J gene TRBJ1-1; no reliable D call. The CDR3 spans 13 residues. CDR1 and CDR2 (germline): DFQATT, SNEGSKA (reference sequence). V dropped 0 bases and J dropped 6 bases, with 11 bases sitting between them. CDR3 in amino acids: CSARELGSAEAFF. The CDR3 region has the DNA TGCAGTGCTAGAGAGCTGGGTTCAGCTGAAGCTTTCTTT.

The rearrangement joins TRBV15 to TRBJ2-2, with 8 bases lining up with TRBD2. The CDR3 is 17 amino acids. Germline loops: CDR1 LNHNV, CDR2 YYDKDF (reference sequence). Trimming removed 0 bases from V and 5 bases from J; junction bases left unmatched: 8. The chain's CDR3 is CATSRDSWLAGTGELFF. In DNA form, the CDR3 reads TGTGCCACCAGCAGAGATTCTTGGCTAGCGGGTACCGGGGAGCTGTTTTTT.

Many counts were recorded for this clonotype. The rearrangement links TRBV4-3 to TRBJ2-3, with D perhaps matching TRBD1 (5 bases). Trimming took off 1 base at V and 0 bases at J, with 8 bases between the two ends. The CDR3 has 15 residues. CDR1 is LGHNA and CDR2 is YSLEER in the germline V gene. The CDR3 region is CASSQGGSSTDTQYF. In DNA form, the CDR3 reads TGCGCCAGCAGCCAAGGGGGCTCTAGCACAGATACGCAGTATTTT.

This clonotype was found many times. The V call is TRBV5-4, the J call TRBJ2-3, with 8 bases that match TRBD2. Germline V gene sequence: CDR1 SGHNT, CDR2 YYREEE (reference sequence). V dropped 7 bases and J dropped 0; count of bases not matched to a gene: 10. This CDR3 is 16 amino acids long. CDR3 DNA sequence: TGTGCCAGCGTGGATTCCGGGACTAGAAGCACAGATACGCAGTATTTT. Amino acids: CASVDSGTRSTDTQYF.

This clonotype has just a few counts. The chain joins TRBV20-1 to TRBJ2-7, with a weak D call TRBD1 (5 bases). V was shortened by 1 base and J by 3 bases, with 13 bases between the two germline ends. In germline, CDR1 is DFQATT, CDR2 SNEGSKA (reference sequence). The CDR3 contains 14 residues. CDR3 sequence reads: CSARGREGVYEQYF. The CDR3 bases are TGCAGTGCTAGAGGCAGGGAAGGAGTCTACGAGCAGTACTTC.

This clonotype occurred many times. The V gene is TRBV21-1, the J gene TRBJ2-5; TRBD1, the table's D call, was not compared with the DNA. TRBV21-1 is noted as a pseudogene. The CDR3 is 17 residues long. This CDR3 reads CASSKWGQSNYQETQYF. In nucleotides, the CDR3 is TGTGCCAGCAGCAAATGGGGACAGTCAAACTACCAAGAGACCCAGTACTTC.

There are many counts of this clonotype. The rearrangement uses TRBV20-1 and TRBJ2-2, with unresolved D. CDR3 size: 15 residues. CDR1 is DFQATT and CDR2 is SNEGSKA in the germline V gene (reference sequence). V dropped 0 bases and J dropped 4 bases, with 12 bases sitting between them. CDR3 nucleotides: TGCAGTGCTAGAGATATGGTAGCAGGCACCGGGGAGCTGTTTTTT. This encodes CSARDMVAGTGELFF.

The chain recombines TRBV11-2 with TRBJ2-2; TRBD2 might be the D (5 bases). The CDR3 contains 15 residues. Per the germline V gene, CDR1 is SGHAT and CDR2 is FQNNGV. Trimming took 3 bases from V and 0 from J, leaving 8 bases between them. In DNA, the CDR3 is TGTGCCAGCAGCTTTCCTAGCTCGAACACCGGGGAGCTGTTTTTT. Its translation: CASSFPSSNTGELFF.

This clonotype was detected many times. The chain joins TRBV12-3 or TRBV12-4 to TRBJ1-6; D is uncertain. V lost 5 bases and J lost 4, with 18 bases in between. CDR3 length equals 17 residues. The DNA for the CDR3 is TGTGCCAGCAGTCACCGGAGGAGAACCGAATATAATTCACCCCTCCACTTT. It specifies CASSHRRRTEYNSPLHF.

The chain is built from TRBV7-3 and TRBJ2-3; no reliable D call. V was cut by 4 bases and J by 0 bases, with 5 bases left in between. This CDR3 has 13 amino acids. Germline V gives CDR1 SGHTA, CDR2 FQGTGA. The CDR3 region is CASSYFSTDTQYF. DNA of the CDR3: TGTGCCAGCAGCTACTTCAGCACAGATACGCAGTATTTT.

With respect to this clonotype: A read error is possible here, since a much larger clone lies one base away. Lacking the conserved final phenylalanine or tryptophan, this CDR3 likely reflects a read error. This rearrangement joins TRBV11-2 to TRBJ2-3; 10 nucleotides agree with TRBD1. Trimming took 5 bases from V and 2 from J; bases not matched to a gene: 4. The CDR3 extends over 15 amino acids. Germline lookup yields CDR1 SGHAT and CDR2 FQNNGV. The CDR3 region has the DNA TGTGCCAGCAGCCTCGGACAGGGGGACACAGATACGCAGTATTTG. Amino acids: CASSLGQGDTDTQYL.

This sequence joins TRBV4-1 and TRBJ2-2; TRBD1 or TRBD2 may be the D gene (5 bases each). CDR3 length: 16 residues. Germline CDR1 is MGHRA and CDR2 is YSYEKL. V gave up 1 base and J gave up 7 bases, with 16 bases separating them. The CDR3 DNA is TGCGCCAGCAGCCAAGTGGGGAGCAGGGAAGGCGGGGAGCTGTTTTTT. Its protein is CASSQVGSREGGELFF.

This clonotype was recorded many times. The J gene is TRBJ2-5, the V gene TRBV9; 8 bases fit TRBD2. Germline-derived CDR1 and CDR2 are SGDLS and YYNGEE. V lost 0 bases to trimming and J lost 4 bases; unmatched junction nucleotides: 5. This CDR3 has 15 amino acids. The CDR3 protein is CASSVGGLAGETQYF. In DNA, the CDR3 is TGTGCCAGCAGCGTAGGTGGTCTAGCGGGAGAGACCCAGTACTTC.

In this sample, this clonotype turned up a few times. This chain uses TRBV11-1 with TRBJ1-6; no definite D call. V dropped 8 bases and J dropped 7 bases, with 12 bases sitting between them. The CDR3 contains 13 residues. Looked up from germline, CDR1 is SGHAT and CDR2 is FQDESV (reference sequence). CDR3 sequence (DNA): TGTGCCAGCGGTCGGACGGACAATTCACCCCTCCACTTT. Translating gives CASGRTDNSPLHF.

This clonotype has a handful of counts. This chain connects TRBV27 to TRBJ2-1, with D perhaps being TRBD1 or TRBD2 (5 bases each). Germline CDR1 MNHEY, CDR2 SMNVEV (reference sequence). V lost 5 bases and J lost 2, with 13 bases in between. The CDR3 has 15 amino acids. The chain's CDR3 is CASSRPGTTYNEQFF. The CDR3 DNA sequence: TGTGCCAGCAGTAGACCGGGGACCACCTACAATGAGCAGTTCTTC.

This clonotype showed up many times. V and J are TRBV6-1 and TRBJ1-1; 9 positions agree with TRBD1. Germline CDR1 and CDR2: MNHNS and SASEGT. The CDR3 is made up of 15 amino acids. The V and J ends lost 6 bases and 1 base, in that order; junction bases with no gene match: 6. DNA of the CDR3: TGTGCCAGCAGCACCTGGACAGGGGCGAACACTGAAGCTTTCTTT. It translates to CASSTWTGANTEAFF.

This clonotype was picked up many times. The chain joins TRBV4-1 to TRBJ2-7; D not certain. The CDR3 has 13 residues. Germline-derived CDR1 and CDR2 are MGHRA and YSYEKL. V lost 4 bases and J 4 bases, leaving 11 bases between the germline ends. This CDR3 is CASSPSGRYEQYV. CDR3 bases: TGCGCCAGCAGCCCCTCTGGCAGGTACGAGCAGTACGTC.

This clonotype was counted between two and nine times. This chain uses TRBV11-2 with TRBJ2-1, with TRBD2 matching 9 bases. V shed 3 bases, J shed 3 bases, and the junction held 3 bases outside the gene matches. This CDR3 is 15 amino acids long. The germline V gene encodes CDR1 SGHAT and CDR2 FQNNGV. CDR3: CASSLAAGGYNEQFF. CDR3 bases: TGTGCCAGCAGCTTGGCAGCGGGAGGCTACAATGAGCAGTTCTTC.

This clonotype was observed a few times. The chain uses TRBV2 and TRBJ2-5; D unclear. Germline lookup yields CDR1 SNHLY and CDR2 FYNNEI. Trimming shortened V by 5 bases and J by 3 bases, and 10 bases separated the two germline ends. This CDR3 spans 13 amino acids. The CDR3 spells CASSMDFEETQYF. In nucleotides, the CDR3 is TGTGCCAGCAGTATGGATTTTGAAGAGACCCAGTACTTC.

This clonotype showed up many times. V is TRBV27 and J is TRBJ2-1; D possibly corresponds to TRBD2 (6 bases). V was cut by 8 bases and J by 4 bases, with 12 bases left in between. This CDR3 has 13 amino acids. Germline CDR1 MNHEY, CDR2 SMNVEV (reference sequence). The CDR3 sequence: CASRTTFYNEQFF. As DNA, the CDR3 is TGTGCCAGCCGGACTACCTTTTACAATGAGCAGTTCTTC.

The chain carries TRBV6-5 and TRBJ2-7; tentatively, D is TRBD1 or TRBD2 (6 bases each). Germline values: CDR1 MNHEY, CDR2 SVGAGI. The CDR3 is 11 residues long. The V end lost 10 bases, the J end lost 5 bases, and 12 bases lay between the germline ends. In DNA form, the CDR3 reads TGTGCCACCAGGAGGGGGGACGAGCAGTACGTC. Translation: CATRRGDEQYV.

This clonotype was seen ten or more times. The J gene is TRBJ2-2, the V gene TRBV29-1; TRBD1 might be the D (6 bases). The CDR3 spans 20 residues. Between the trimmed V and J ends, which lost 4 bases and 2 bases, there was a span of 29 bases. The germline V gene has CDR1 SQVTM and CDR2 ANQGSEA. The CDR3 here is CSVGITDSVYQGFNTGELFF. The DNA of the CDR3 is TGCAGCGTTGGTATAACGGACAGTGTATATCAGGGTTTCAACACCGGGGAGCTGTTTTTT.

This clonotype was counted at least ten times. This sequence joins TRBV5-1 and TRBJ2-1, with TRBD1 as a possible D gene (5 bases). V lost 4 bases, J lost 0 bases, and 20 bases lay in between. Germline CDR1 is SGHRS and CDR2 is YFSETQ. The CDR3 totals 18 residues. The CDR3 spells CASSKGSNRRVSYNEQFF. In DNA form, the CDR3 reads TGCGCCAGCAGCAAGGGGTCTAACCGAAGAGTCTCCTACAATGAGCAGTTCTTC.

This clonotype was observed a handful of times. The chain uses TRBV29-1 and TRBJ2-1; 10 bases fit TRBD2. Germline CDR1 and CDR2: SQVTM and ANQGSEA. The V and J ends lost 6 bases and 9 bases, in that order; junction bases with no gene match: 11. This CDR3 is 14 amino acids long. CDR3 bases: TGCAGCGTGGGGGAAGCGGGAGGGCCGGGTGAGCAGTTCTTC. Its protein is CSVGEAGGPGEQFF.

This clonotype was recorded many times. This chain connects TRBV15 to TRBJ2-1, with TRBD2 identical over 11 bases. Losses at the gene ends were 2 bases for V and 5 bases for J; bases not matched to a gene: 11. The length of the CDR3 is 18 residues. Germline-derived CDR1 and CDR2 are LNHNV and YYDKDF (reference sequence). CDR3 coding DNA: TGTGCCACCAGCAGATTTCCGGGACTAGCGGCAGTAAACAATGAGCAGTTCTTC. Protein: CATSRFPGLAAVNNEQFF.

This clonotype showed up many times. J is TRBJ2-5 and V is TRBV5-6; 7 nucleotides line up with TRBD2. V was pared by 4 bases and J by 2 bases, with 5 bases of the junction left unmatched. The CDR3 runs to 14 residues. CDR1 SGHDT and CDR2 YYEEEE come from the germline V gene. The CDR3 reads CASSTWTSQETQYF. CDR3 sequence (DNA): TGTGCCAGCAGCACCTGGACTAGTCAAGAGACCCAGTACTTC.